A selection of T cell receptor beta chains follows, all from one sample in a study of blood T cell repertoires in COVID-19. Repertoires were generated with immunoSEQ multiplex PCR, while TCRdb's copy carries only in-frame clones and drops some. This table has roughly 87,000 clones, 89% appearing once. The sample consisted of peripheral blood. These receptors all stem from a woman of 80 years or more with active COVID-19. Both conserved end residues are part of each CDR3. The D gene is left open where the match is weak.

V	J	D	CDR3	DNA
TRBV28	TRBJ2-3	TRBD1	CASSRGQPTDTQYF	TGTGCCAGCAGTAGGGGACAGCCCACAGATACGCAGTATTTT
TRBV12-3/TRBV12-4	TRBJ1-1	NA	CASSRQRNTEAFF	TGTGCCAGCAGCCGACAGAGGAACACTGAAGCTTTCTTT
TRBV18	TRBJ2-1	NA	CASSPAGGQVQFF	TGTGCCAGCTCACCAGCTGGGGGCCAAGTGCAGTTCTTC
TRBV15	TRBJ1-1	NA	CATSRELAGWNTEAFF	TGTGCCACCAGCAGAGAGTTGGCAGGCTGGAACACTGAAGCTTTCTTT
TRBV9	TRBJ2-7	TRBD2	CASSVILAGRFYEQYF	TGTGCCAGCAGCGTAATACTAGCGGGACGTTTCTACGAGCAGTACTTC
TRBV5-4	TRBJ2-7	TRBD2	CASSLEGLAAYEQYF	TGTGCCAGCAGCTTGGAGGGACTAGCGGCCTACGAGCAGTACTTC
TRBV4-3	TRBJ2-5	NA	CASSQEPGWGETQYF	TGCGCCAGCAGCCAAGAACCAGGGTGGGGCGAGACCCAGTACTTC
TRBV5-5	TRBJ1-1	NA	CASTLGGAEAFF	TGTGCCAGCACTCTGGGGGGGGCTGAAGCTTTCTTT
TRBV6-5	TRBJ1-5	TRBD1	CASSTDRPNQPQHF	TGTGCCAGCAGTACGGACAGGCCTAATCAGCCCCAGCATTTT
TRBV11-2	TRBJ2-1	TRBD1	CASSLNRGDEQFF	TGTGCCAGCAGCTTAAACAGGGGGGATGAGCAGTTCTTC
TRBV9	TRBJ2-5	NA	CASSVGSVETQYF	TGTGCCAGCAGCGTAGGGTCGGTCGAGACCCAGTACTTC
TRBV27	TRBJ1-2	NA	CASSSYGTVGYTF	TGTGCCAGCAGTTCGTATGGTACGGTAGGCTACACCTTC
TRBV7-2	TRBJ2-4	NA	CASSLGGGGNIQYF	TGTGCCAGCAGCTTGGGGGGAGGGGGAAACATTCAGTACTTC
TRBV18	TRBJ2-1	NA	CASSPIGQPWGQFF	TGTGCCAGCTCACCTATCGGACAGCCGTGGGGGCAGTTCTTC
TRBV7-2	TRBJ2-7	TRBD2	CASSSGLSPEQYF	TGTGCCAGCAGCTCGGGACTAAGCCCCGAGCAGTACTTC
TRBV28	TRBJ2-7	NA	CASSSPSAGHYEQYF	TGTGCCAGCAGTTCTCCCTCGGCGGGGCATTACGAGCAGTACTTC
TRBV3-1/TRBV3-2	TRBJ1-1	NA	CASSPSNTEAFF	TGTGCCAGCAGCCCATCGAACACTGAAGCTTTCTTT
TRBV18	TRBJ2-2	NA	CASSPRAGYATGELFF	TGTGCCAGCTCACCACGGGCAGGGTACGCAACCGGGGAGCTGTTTTTT
TRBV9	TRBJ2-1	TRBD2	CASSLGGALSYNEQFF	TGTGCCAGCAGCCTCGGGGGGGCCTTGTCCTACAATGAGCAGTTCTTC
TRBV2	TRBJ2-5	NA	CASSEADRRPETQYF	TGTGCCAGCAGTGAAGCTGACAGACGGCCAGAGACCCAGTACTTC
TRBV7-3	TRBJ2-3	NA	CASSPNRGDTDTQYF	TGTGCCAGCAGCCCCAACCGAGGCGACACAGATACGCAGTATTTT
TRBV9	TRBJ2-5	TRBD2	CASSVKGGGGREETQYF	TGTGCCAGCAGCGTCAAAGGAGGGGGCGGGAGGGAAGAGACCCAGTACTTC
TRBV27	TRBJ2-1	TRBD2	CASSSLGAGGYNEQFF	TGTGCCAGCAGTTCCCTCGGAGCGGGGGGATACAATGAGCAGTTCTTC
TRBV3-1/TRBV3-2	TRBJ2-5	TRBD2	CASSTGTSGSQTQYF	TGTGCCAGCAGCACCGGGACTAGCGGGAGTCAGACCCAGTACTTC
TRBV18	TRBJ2-7	TRBD1	CASSQGAHYEQYF	TGTGCCAGCTCACAGGGGGCTCACTACGAGCAGTACTTC
TRBV5-1	TRBJ2-5	TRBD2	CASSPLAGGPETQYF	TGCGCCAGCAGCCCTTTGGCGGGAGGGCCCGAGACCCAGTACTTC
TRBV19	TRBJ2-6	NA	CASSIAGLTSGANVLTF	TGTGCCAGTAGTATAGCAGGACTGACCTCTGGGGCCAACGTCCTGACTTTC
TRBV6-2/TRBV6-3	TRBJ2-1	TRBD2	CASSSGTSLHNEQFF	TGTGCCAGCAGTTCTGGGACTAGCCTGCACAATGAGCAGTTCTTC
TRBV28	TRBJ2-3	NA	CASSFEGVGASGDTQYF	TGTGCCAGCAGTTTCGAAGGGGTTGGGGCGTCGGGAGATACGCAGTATTTT
TRBV7-9	TRBJ2-1	TRBD1	CASSPYRGPYNEQFF	TGTGCCAGCAGCCCCTACAGGGGGCCGTACAATGAGCAGTTCTTC
TRBV7-2	TRBJ1-1	NA	CASSTQMNTEAFF	TGTGCCAGCAGCACACAGATGAACACTGAAGCTTTCTTT
TRBV7-2	TRBJ2-3	TRBD1	CASSPPSGTDTDTQYF	TGTGCCAGCAGCCCCCCCTCCGGGACAGACACAGATACGCAGTATTTT
TRBV21-1	TRBJ2-1	NA	CASSNFGLAGVNEQFF	TGTGCCAGCAGCAATTTCGGGCTAGCGGGAGTAAATGAGCAGTTCTTC
TRBV19	TRBJ2-1	TRBD1	CARRIRDRDYNEQFF	TGTGCCAGAAGAATCCGGGACAGGGACTACAATGAGCAGTTCTTC
TRBV7-2	TRBJ2-1	NA	CASSLGTRGEQFF	TGTGCCAGCAGCTTAGGTACAAGGGGTGAGCAGTTCTTC
TRBV3-1/TRBV3-2	TRBJ2-4	TRBD2	CASSPTNGRVAGESWNIQYF	TGTGCCAGCAGCCCGACTAATGGTAGGGTAGCGGGAGAATCATGGAACATTCAGTACTTC
TRBV7-2	TRBJ2-3	NA	CASSRQGSADTQYF	TGTGCCAGCAGCCGTCAGGGGTCCGCCGATACGCAGTATTTT
TRBV28	TRBJ1-4	TRBD1	CASSSIGTELEKLFF	TGTGCCAGCAGCTCGATCGGGACAGAACTCGAAAAACTGTTTTTT
TRBV5-6	TRBJ1-1	NA	CASSLKETEAFF	TGTGCCAGCAGCTTGAAGGAGACTGAAGCTTTCTTT
TRBV15	TRBJ2-6	TRBD1	CATQRDRGTTAGANVLTF	TGTGCCACCCAACGGGACAGGGGGACAACGGCTGGGGCCAACGTCCTGACTTTC
TRBV2	TRBJ2-5	TRBD1	CASTEQGATETQYF	TGTGCCAGCACCGAGCAGGGGGCCACTGAGACCCAGTACTTC
TRBV28	TRBJ2-7	NA	CASRPGGYEQYF	TGTGCCAGCAGGCCCGGAGGTTACGAGCAGTACTTC
TRBV24-1	TRBJ2-2	TRBD2	CATSRAGGSAGELFF	TGTGCCACCAGCCGGGCGGGCGGGAGCGCCGGGGAGCTGTTTTTT
TRBV27	TRBJ2-1	TRBD2	CASSFGVAGGYDNEQFF	TGTGCCAGCAGTTTCGGGGTAGCGGGAGGTTACGACAATGAGCAGTTCTTC
TRBV2	TRBJ1-4	NA	CASSELTSDGEKLFF	TGTGCCAGCAGTGAGCTTACGAGCGATGGTGAAAAACTGTTTTTT
TRBV12-5	TRBJ1-1	TRBD1	CASGITGGTEAFF	TGTGCTAGTGGTATAACAGGGGGCACTGAAGCTTTCTTT
TRBV19	TRBJ2-7	TRBD1	CASSRGTGSVEQYF	TGTGCCAGTAGTAGAGGGACAGGGTCCGTCGAGCAGTACTTC
TRBV4-1	TRBJ2-7	NA	CASSPTGYEQYF	TGCGCCAGCAGCCCGACAGGATACGAGCAGTACTTC
TRBV28	TRBJ1-5	TRBD1	CASSRRQGADQPQHF	TGTGCCAGCAGTCGACGACAGGGGGCCGATCAGCCCCAGCATTTT
TRBV24-1	TRBJ2-7	TRBD1	CATRKGQYSYEQYF	TGTGCCACCAGAAAGGGACAGTACTCCTACGAGCAGTACTTC
TRBV19	TRBJ2-3	TRBD1	CASSQDRAVSDTQYF	TGTGCCAGTAGTCAAGACAGGGCGGTATCAGATACGCAGTATTTT
TRBV29-1	TRBJ1-4	TRBD1	CSAGQGDEKLFF	TGCAGCGCGGGACAGGGGGATGAAAAACTGTTTTTT
TRBV2	TRBJ2-1	TRBD2	CASSSEREGLHEQFF	TGTGCCAGCAGTTCTGAGCGGGAGGGCCTCCATGAGCAGTTCTTC
TRBV5-1	TRBJ1-5	TRBD1	CASSVGTGGQPQHF	TGCGCCAGCAGCGTGGGCACAGGGGGTCAGCCCCAGCATTTT
TRBV6-4	TRBJ1-2	NA	CASSPKHDSPNYGYTF	TGTGCCAGCAGTCCAAAACACGACAGCCCTAACTATGGCTACACCTTC